The clone carrying this T cell receptor (beta chain) was observed at least ten times. The antigen is undetermined. The sample comes from a study of T cells after yellow fever vaccination. Study-level background: Those fractions that held only low numbers of cells were prepared using the SMART-Seq v4 Ultra Low Input RNA kit. Findings of the study overall: Only a small proportion of the clonotypes turned up in both the CD4 and the CD8 compartments, likely arising from convergent recombination.

A process of 5'RACE template switching, which added a universal primer site and UMIs, was used to make TCR cDNA. A single record per CDR3 protein comes from TCRdb applying MiXCR to the 5' RACE reads. The sample lists a few hundred thousand distinct CDR3 sequences, around 7% occurring once. Germline V CDR1 and CDR2: LGHNA, YSLEER. This CDR3 has 14 residues. V was pared by 0 bases and J by 9 bases, with 7 bases of the junction left unmatched. The chain joins TRBV4-3 to TRBJ2-5, with 7 bases lining up with TRBD2. The material was PBMCs, obtained 35 to 50 days after the first yellow fever vaccination. The clonotype comes from a man aged 18-30 years who received the YFV17D yellow fever vaccine. CDR3 DNA: TGCGCCAGCAGCCAAGATAGGTGGGGGGGGGCCCAGTACTTC. It is translated as CASSQDRWGGAQYF.